These 26 T cell receptor beta chains came from one sample sequenced in a study of blood T cell repertoires in COVID-19. Here immunoSEQ multiplex PCR was the method, and the copy in TCRdb shows in-frame clones only, minus some. The sample yields 45,000 to 65,000 clones, over 90% seen once. Sequencing was performed on peripheral blood. These receptors all stem from a woman over 75 with acute or convalescent COVID-19.

The chain employs TRBV2 and TRBJ1-1; 7 positions agree with TRBD1. CDR3 length equals 13 residues. Per germline, CDR1 SNHLY and CDR2 FYNNEI. Losses at the gene ends were 9 bases for V and 10 bases for J; bases not matched to a gene: 14. CDR3 region: CARGQLLTQGAFF. As DNA, the CDR3 is TGTGCCAGGGGACAGCTGTTGACCCAGGGAGCTTTCTTT.

The V and J genes are TRBV27 and TRBJ2-7; 8 bases map to TRBD2. The CDR3 is 15 residues long. Per the germline V gene, CDR1 is MNHEY and CDR2 is SMNVEV (reference sequence). With V trimmed by 6 bases and J by 0 bases, 7 bases remained unmatched. The CDR3 nucleotides read TGTGCCAGCAGGCGGTCAGCGGGGGCCTCCTACGAGCAGTACTTC. Residues: CASRRSAGASYEQYF.

The chain uses TRBV27 and TRBJ2-1, with 7 bases identical to TRBD2. CDR1 and CDR2 from the germline V gene are MNHEY and SMNVEV (reference sequence). Losses at the gene ends were 6 bases for V and 6 bases for J; bases not matched to a gene: 5. The length of the CDR3 is 13 residues. The DNA for the CDR3 is TGTGCCAGCAGCGGGGGAGGGACCAATGAGCAGTTCTTC. Its protein product is CASSGGGTNEQFF.

This chain connects TRBV3-1 (or the pseudogene TRBV3-2) to TRBJ2-7, with D perhaps matching TRBD2 (6 bases). Looked up from germline, CDR1 is LGHDT and CDR2 is YNNKEL (reference sequence). The CDR3 is made up of 13 amino acids. The V end lost 0 bases, the J end lost 7 bases, and 10 bases lay between the germline ends. The CDR3, as DNA: TGTGCCAGCAGCCAAGATCGAGGAGGGGAGCAGTACTTC. Its translation is CASSQDRGGEQYF.

The CDR3 is CASSSNKARGGYGYTF. The CDR3 DNA sequence: TGTGCCAGCAGCTCCAACAAGGCACGCGGGGGCTATGGCTACACCTTC. The V gene is TRBV7-9, the J gene TRBJ1-2, with D perhaps TRBD1 (5 bases). Trimming shortened V by 4 bases and J by 4 bases, and 19 bases separated the two germline ends. The CDR3 has 16 amino acids. Germline V CDR1 and CDR2: SEHNR, FQNEAQ (reference sequence).

V is TRBV7-6 and J is TRBJ2-2; 7 bases fit TRBD2. CDR3 length equals 15 residues. Germline V gene sequence: CDR1 SGHVS, CDR2 FNYEAQ. The V gene end was trimmed by 5 bases and the J gene end by 15 bases; junction bases not matched to a gene: 18. This CDR3 is CASSPLTGGSLEVFF. The CDR3 bases are TGTGCCAGCAGCCCTCTGACGGGAGGCTCCCTCGAGGTGTTTTTT.

V usage is TRBV29-1 and J usage is TRBJ1-4, with 10 bases aligning to TRBD1. With 1 base clipped from V and 7 bases from J, the junction kept 0 bases outside the gene matches. CDR1 and CDR2 (germline): SQVTM, ANQGSEA. The CDR3 runs 13 residues. CDR3 nucleotides: TGCAGCGTTGAAGGGACAGGGGGTGAAAAACTGTTTTTT. This sequence encodes CSVEGTGGEKLFF. Using reference TRBV29-1 and TRBJ1-4 for the parts outside the CDR3, the full variable domain is SAVISQKPSRDICQRGTSLTIQCQVDSQVTMMFWYRQQPGQSLTLIATANQGSEATYESGFVIDKFPISRPNLTFSTLTVSNMSPEDSSIYLCSVEGTGGEKLFFGSGTQLSVL.

J is TRBJ1-1 and V is TRBV27; no clear D. Germline CDR1 and CDR2: MNHEY and SMNVEV (reference sequence). The length of the CDR3 is 17 residues. Trimming pared 6 bases from V and 0 bases from J, leaving 20 bases between. The CDR3: CASSPVGIAGMNTEAFF. The CDR3 coding sequence is TGTGCCAGCAGCCCAGTGGGGATCGCGGGGATGAACACTGAAGCTTTCTTT.

The genes are TRBV5-1 and TRBJ2-1; 15 bases fit TRBD2. This CDR3 has 15 amino acids. V dropped 5 bases and J dropped 10; count of bases not matched to a gene: 7. Germline CDR1 reads SGHRS; CDR2 reads YFSETQ. The CDR3 loop is CASSGLAGGPGEQFF. Here the CDR3 DNA reads TGCGCCAGCAGTGGACTAGCGGGAGGGCCGGGGGAGCAGTTCTTC.

This rearrangement joins TRBV5-1 to TRBJ1-4, with D perhaps matching TRBD1 (6 bases). Trimming cost V 2 bases and J 4 bases, with 9 bases left between them. Germline CDR1 reads SGHRS; CDR2 reads YFSETQ. CDR3 length: 14 amino acids. The CDR3 nucleotides read TGCGCCAGCAGCTTTGTAGGGGGTAATGAAAAACTGTTTTTT. Its translation is CASSFVGGNEKLFF.

The gene calls are TRBV5-8 and TRBJ1-2, with D perhaps matching TRBD1 (5 bases). The CDR3 contains 13 residues. Between the trimmed V and J ends, which lost 1 base and 4 bases, there was a span of 8 bases. The germline gives CDR1 SGHTS, CDR2 YDEGEE. The CDR3 reads CASSLRTLYGYTF. CDR3 sequence (DNA): TGTGCCAGCAGCTTGCGGACACTCTATGGCTACACCTTC.

The V call is TRBV19, the J call TRBJ2-7, with 16 bases fitting TRBD2. The CDR3 covers 18 residues. Trimming removed 4 bases from V and 3 bases from J; junction bases left unmatched: 9. Germline values: CDR1 LNHDA, CDR2 SQIVND (reference sequence). CDR3 residues: CASSKGGLAGGHFYEQYF. DNA for the CDR3: TGTGCCAGTAGTAAGGGGGGACTAGCGGGAGGGCACTTCTACGAGCAGTACTTC. Supplemented by reference TRBV19 and TRBJ2-7, the full variable domain reads DGGITQSPKYLFRKEGQNVTLSCEQNLNHDAMYWYRQDPGQGLRLIYYSQIVNDFQKGDIAEGYSVSREKKESFPLTVTSAQKNPTAFYLCASSKGGLAGGHFYEQYFGPGTRLTVT.

The chain combines TRBV4-2 with TRBJ1-2; no reliable D call. V lost 1 base and J lost 0, with 9 bases in between. This CDR3 is 15 amino acids long. Germline CDR1 reads LGHNA; CDR2 reads YNFKEQ. CDR3 sequence (DNA): TGTGCCAGCAGCCAAGGCGCAGGTACTAACTATGGCTACACCTTC. Amino acids: CASSQGAGTNYGYTF.

The chain carries TRBV6-1 and TRBJ2-5, with a tentative D call TRBD1 (6 bases). Germline V lookup: CDR1 MNHNS, CDR2 SASEGT. V gave up 6 bases and J gave up 5 bases, with 19 bases separating them. This CDR3 region has 15 residues. CDR3: CASRRSGTKGETQYF. CDR3 nucleotide sequence: TGTGCCAGCAGACGTTCCGGGACAAAAGGGGAGACCCAGTACTTC.

The rearrangement joins TRBV4-3 to TRBJ2-2; 8 nucleotides match TRBD1. This CDR3 is 17 amino acids long. Germline CDR1 and CDR2: LGHNA and YSLEER. Trimming cost V 0 bases and J 4 bases; bases outside gene matches: 7. This CDR3 reads CASSQDRAGGFTGELFF. The CDR3 DNA reads TGCGCCAGCAGCCAAGATAGGGCAGGGGGCTTCACCGGGGAGCTGTTTTTT.

The gene calls are TRBV19 and TRBJ1-5, with D hard to call. With 7 bases removed from V and 5 bases from J, the gap between germline ends came to 18 bases. The CDR3 covers 15 residues. Germline loops: CDR1 LNHDA, CDR2 SQIVND (reference sequence). The CDR3 protein is CASTPPGRADQPQHF. Written as DNA, the CDR3 is TGTGCCAGTACCCCGCCGGGGAGGGCGGATCAGCCCCAGCATTTT.

The chain couples TRBV4-1 to TRBJ1-6; 8 positions agree with TRBD1. This CDR3 has 16 amino acids. Germline CDR1 MGHRA, CDR2 YSYEKL. With 2 bases clipped from V and 6 bases from J, the junction kept 6 bases outside the gene matches. In DNA, the CDR3 is TGCGCCAGCAGCCAACAGACAGGGGTAGGTAATTCACCCCTCCACTTT. Its protein product is CASSQQTGVGNSPLHF.

This chain links TRBV2 with TRBJ1-2; a possible D gene is TRBD1 (5 bases). The CDR3 extends over 14 amino acids. The V end lost 6 bases, the J end lost 4 bases, and 15 bases lay between the germline ends. CDR1 SNHLY and CDR2 FYNNEI come from the germline V gene. This CDR3 reads CASRESTGLYGYTF. The CDR3 nucleotides read TGTGCCAGCAGAGAATCCACAGGCCTCTATGGCTACACCTTC.

The chain links TRBV29-1 to TRBJ1-1, with TRBD1 matching 10 bases. This CDR3 region has 11 residues. Per the germline V gene, CDR1 is SQVTM and CDR2 is ANQGSEA. CDR3 DNA: TGCAGTGGACAGGGGGGCACTGAAGCTTTCTTT. This sequence encodes CSGQGGTEAFF.

V gene TRBV9 combines with J gene TRBJ1-4; unclear D gene. Trimming pared 0 bases from V and 5 bases from J, leaving 11 bases between. This CDR3 comprises 15 residues. Germline V lookup: CDR1 SGDLS, CDR2 YYNGEE. This CDR3 reads CASSVGPTANEKLFF. In nucleotides, the CDR3 is TGTGCCAGCAGCGTAGGCCCCACTGCAAATGAAAAACTGTTTTTT.

This chain uses TRBV19 with TRBJ1-6; maybe TRBD1 (6 bases). The germline gives CDR1 LNHDA, CDR2 SQIVND (reference sequence). CDR3 size: 18 residues. V lost 0 bases and J 8 bases, leaving 20 bases between the germline ends. The CDR3 loop is CASSIDRGGLFMDSPLHF. As DNA, the CDR3 is TGTGCCAGTAGTATAGATAGGGGGGGCCTGTTTATGGATTCACCCCTCCACTTT.

The rearrangement links TRBV1 to TRBJ2-2; the table gives TRBD1 as D, unverified against the DNA. TRBV1 is a pseudogene locus. The CDR3 contains 19 residues. In DNA, the CDR3 is TGCACCAGCAGCCAATTCCCGGGACAGGGGGCGATGGGCACCGGGGAGCTGTTTTTT. This sequence encodes CTSSQFPGQGAMGTGELFF.

The gene calls are TRBV5-1 and TRBJ2-7, with a tentative D call TRBD2 (6 bases). CDR1 and CDR2 (germline): SGHRS, YFSETQ. The CDR3 has 14 residues. The ends were cut back, 0 bases at V and 5 bases at J, with 12 bases in the middle. The CDR3: CASSLAGSPNEQYF. The CDR3 nucleotides read TGCGCCAGCAGCTTGGCCGGGAGTCCCAACGAGCAGTACTTC.

The chain combines TRBV6-6 with TRBJ1-3; 9 positions match TRBD1. Germline V gene lookup returns CDR1 MNHNY and CDR2 SVGAGI (reference sequence). The CDR3 is 13 residues long. V trimming: 8 bases; J trimming: 8 bases; junction bases outside the gene matches: 7. CDR3: CASAGQGRDTIYF. CDR3 DNA: TGTGCCAGCGCCGGACAGGGGAGGGACACCATATATTTT.

This clone occurred once. This sample also contains other DNA sequences that code for the same CDR3. The chain links TRBV12-3 or TRBV12-4 to TRBJ2-7; no reliable D call. V was pared by 4 bases and J by 3 bases, with 7 bases between. CDR3 length equals 12 residues. The CDR3 loop is CASSSTGYEQYF. CDR3 coding DNA: TGTGCCAGCAGTTCGACTGGCTACGAGCAGTACTTC.

The genes are TRBV7-3 and TRBJ2-7; 7 bases are a match to TRBD2. CDR3 length: 16 amino acids. Germline values: CDR1 SGHTA, CDR2 FQGTGA. J gave up 2 bases and V 2 bases, and 9 bases lay outside the gene matches. The CDR3, as DNA: TGTGCCAGCAGCTTATCCCCCGCTAGCGGTGCCTACGAGCAGTACTTC. It is translated as CASSLSPASGAYEQYF.